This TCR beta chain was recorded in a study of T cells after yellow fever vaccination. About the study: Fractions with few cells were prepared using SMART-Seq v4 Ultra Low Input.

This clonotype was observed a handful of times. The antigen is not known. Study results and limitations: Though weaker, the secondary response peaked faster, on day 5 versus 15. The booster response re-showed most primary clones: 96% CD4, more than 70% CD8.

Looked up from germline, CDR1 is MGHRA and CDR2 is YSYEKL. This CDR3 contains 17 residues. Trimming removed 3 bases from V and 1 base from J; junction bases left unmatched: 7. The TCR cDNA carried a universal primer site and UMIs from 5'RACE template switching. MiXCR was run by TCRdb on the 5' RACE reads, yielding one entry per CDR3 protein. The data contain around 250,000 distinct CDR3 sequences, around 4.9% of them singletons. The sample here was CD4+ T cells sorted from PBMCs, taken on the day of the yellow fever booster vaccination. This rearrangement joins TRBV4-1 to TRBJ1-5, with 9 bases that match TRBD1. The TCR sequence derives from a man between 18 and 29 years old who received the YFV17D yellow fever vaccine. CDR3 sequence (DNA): TGCGCCAGCAGCCACCCCACAGGGGGCGTCAGCAATCAGCCCCAGCATTTT. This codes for CASSHPTGGVSNQPQHF.